These 6 T cell receptor beta chains share one sample of origin, sequenced in a study of early T cells in non-severe SARS-CoV-2 infection. A single record per CDR3 protein comes from TCRdb applying MiXCR to the 5' RACE reads. The data show roughly 75,000 distinct CDR3 sequences, about 10% seen once. The sequenced sample consisted of whole blood. These receptors were collected from an adult who was a healthcare worker with PCR-confirmed SARS-CoV-2 infection or an uninfected control (not recorded which).

This chain connects TRBV29-1 to TRBJ2-4, with D perhaps matching TRBD2 (7 bases). The length of the CDR3 is 12 residues. Germline CDR1 reads SQVTM; CDR2 reads ANQGSEA. The V gene lost 4 bases and the J gene lost 8 bases, with 12 bases spanning the gap. CDR3: CSVGGGEDIQYF. The DNA for the CDR3 is TGCAGCGTTGGCGGGGGCGAAGACATTCAGTACTTC.

This chain connects TRBV5-6 to TRBJ2-2, with D possibly TRBD1 on 5 matching bases. The length of the CDR3 is 13 residues. CDR1 and CDR2 from the germline V gene are SGHDT and YYEEEE. V was clipped by 7 bases and J by 1 base, with 8 bases between them. The CDR3 here is CASRTWNTGELFF. CDR3 sequence (DNA): TGTGCCAGCCGGACATGGAACACCGGGGAGCTGTTTTTT.

This clonotype has a count of ten or more. The chain employs TRBV27 and TRBJ1-2, with a tentative D call TRBD1 (6 bases). V was clipped by 6 bases and J by 1 base, with 12 bases between them. The CDR3 loop spans 14 amino acids. Germline values: CDR1 MNHEY, CDR2 SMNVEV (reference sequence). CDR3 sequence: CASRSNRDNYGYTF. CDR3 nucleotide sequence: TGTGCCAGCAGATCAAACAGGGATAACTATGGCTACACCTTC.

Notes on this clonotype: Since a much larger clone is just one base distant, this may be a read error. The chain links TRBV5-1 to TRBJ2-2; D ambiguous. CDR1 and CDR2 (germline): SGHRS, YFSETQ. This CDR3 contains 16 residues. CDR3 DNA: TGCGCCAGCAGCTTGGCTGGGGTAGGGAACACCGAGGAGCTGTTTTTT. Protein product: CASSLAGVGNTEELFF.

This clonotype was observed a few times. The rearrangement uses TRBV28 and TRBJ2-1; D is unclear. The CDR3 is 11 amino acids. V was shortened by 5 bases and J by 8 bases, with 7 bases between the two germline ends. The germline CDR1 and CDR2 sequences are MDHEN and SYDVKM. The CDR3 DNA is TGTGCCAGCAGTCTGCGGTATGAGCAGTTCTTC. Protein: CASSLRYEQFF.

This clonotype appeared a few times. V is TRBV28 and J is TRBJ1-1, with D perhaps matching TRBD1 (5 bases). Trimming took off 4 bases at V and 2 bases at J, with 14 bases between the two ends. The CDR3 has 15 residues. Per germline, CDR1 MDHEN and CDR2 SYDVKM. The CDR3 bases are TGTGCCAGCAGTTCGGCGGGGGAAGGAAACACTGAAGCTTTCTTT. Its translation: CASSSAGEGNTEAFF.